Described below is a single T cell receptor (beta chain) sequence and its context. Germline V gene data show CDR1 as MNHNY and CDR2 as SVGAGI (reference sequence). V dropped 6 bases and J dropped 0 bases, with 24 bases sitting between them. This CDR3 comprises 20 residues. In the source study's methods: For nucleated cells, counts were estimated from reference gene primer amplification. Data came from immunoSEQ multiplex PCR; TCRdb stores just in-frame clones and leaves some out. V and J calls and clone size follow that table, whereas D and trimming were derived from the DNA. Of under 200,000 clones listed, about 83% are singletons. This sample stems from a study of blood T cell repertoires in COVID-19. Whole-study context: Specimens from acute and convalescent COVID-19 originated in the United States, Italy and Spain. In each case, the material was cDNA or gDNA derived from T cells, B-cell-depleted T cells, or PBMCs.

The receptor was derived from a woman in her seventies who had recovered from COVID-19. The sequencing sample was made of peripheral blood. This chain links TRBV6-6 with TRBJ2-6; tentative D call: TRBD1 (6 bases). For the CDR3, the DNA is TGTGCCAGCAGCCGTACAGGGTCCCCTTCCATTTACTCTGGGGCCAACGTCCTGACTTTC. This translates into CASSRTGSPSIYSGANVLTF.